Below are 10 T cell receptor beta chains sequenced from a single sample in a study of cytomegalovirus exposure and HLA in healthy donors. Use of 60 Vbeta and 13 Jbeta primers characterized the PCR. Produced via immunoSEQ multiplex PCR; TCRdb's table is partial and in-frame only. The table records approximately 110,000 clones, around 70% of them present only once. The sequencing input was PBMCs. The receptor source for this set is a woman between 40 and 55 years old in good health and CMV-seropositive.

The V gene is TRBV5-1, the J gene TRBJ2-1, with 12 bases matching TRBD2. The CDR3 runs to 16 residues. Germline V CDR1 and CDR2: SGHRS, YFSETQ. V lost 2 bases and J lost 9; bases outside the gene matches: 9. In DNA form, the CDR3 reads TGCGCCAGCAGCTTCCCTAGCGGGGGGGGTCAGCTTGAGCAGTTCTTC. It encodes CASSFPSGGGQLEQFF.

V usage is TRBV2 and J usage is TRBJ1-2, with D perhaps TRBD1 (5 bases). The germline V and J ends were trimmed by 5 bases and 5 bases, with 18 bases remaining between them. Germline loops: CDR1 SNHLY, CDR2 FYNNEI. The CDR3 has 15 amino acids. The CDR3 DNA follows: TGTGCCAGCAGTAAGGGGCAGGGCGCGAGATATGGCTACACCTTC. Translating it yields CASSKGQGARYGYTF. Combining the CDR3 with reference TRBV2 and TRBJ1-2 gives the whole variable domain EPEVTQTPSHQVTQMGQEVILRCVPISNHLYFYWYRQILGQKVEFLVSFYNNEISEKSEIFDDQFSVERPDGSNFTLKIRSTKLEDSAMYFCASSKGQGARYGYTFGSGTRLTVV.

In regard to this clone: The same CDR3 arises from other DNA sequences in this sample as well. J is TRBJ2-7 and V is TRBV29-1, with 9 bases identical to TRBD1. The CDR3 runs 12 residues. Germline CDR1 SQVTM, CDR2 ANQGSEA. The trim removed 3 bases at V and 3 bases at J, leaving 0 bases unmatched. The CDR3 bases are TGCAGCGTTGAGGGACAGGGCTACGAGCAGTACTTC. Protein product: CSVEGQGYEQYF.

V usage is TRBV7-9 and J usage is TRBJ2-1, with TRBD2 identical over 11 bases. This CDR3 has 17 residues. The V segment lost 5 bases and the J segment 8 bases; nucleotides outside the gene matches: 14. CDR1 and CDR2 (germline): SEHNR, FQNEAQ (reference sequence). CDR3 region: CASSPLRGSGGAHEQFF. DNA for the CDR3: TGTGCCAGCAGCCCCCTCCGCGGTAGCGGGGGGGCTCATGAGCAGTTCTTC.

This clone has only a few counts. The CDR3 is CASSLVGGATGRNEQFF. The CDR3 DNA reads as TGTGCCAGCAGCTTAGTAGGAGGGGCGACAGGGAGGAATGAGCAGTTCTTC. The J gene is TRBJ2-1, the V gene TRBV7-3; perhaps TRBD1 as D (7 bases). The CDR3 is made up of 17 amino acids. The germline V gene has CDR1 SGHTA and CDR2 FQGTGA. V lost 2 bases, J lost 7 bases, and 21 bases lay in between.

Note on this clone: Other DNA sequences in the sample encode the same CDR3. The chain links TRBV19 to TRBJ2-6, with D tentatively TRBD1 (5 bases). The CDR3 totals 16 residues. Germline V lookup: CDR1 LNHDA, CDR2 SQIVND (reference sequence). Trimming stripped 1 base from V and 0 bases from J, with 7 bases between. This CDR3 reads CASSIGQTSGANVLTF. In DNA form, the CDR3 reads TGTGCCAGTAGTATAGGACAGACCTCTGGGGCCAACGTCCTGACTTTC.

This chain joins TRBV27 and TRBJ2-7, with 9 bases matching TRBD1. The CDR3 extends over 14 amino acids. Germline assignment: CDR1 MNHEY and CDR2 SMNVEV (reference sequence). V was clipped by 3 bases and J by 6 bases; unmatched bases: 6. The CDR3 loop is CASSLAQGASEQYF. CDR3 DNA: TGTGCCAGCAGTTTGGCACAGGGGGCAAGCGAGCAGTACTTC.

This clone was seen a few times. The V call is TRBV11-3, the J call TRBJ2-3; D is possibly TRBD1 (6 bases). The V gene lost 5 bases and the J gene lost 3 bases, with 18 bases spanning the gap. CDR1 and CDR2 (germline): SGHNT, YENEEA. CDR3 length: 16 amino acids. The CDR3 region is CASSPGQGRGTDTQYF. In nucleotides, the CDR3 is TGTGCCAGCAGCCCTGGACAAGGAAGGGGGACAGATACGCAGTATTTT.

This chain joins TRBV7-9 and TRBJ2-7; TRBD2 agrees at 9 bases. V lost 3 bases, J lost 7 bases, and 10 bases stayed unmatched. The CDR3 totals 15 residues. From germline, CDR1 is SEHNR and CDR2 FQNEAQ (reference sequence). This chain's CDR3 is CASSFKAGGPGEQYF. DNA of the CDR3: TGTGCCAGCAGCTTTAAGGCGGGAGGGCCGGGTGAGCAGTACTTC.

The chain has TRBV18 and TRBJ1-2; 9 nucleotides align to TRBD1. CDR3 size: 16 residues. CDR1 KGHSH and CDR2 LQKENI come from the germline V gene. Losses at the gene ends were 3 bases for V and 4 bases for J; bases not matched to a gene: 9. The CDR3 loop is CASSPGTGPMGYGYTF. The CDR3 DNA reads TGTGCCAGCTCACCCGGGACAGGGCCGATGGGCTATGGCTACACCTTC.